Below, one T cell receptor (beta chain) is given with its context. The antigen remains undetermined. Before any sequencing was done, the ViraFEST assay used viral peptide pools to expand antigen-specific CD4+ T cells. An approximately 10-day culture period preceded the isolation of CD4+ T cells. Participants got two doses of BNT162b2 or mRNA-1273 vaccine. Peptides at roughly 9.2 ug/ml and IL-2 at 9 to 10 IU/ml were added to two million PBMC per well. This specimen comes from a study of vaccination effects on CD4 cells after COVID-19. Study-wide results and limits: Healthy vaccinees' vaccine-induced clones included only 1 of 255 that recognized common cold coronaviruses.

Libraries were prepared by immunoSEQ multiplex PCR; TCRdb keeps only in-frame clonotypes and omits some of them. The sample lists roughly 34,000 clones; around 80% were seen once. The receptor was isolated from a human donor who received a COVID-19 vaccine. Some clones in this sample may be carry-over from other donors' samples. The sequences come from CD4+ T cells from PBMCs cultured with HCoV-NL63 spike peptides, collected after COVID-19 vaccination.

The DNA of the CDR3 is TGCAGCCTGAAGGGGGGAGACAGACACTACAATGAGCAGTTCTTC. Translating gives CSLKGGDRHYNEQFF. This sequence joins TRBV29-1 and TRBJ2-1; tentatively, D is TRBD1 or TRBD2 (6 bases each). The CDR3 is 15 amino acids. CDR1 and CDR2 from the germline V gene are SQVTM and ANQGSEA. V lost 8 bases and J lost 3, with 20 bases in between.